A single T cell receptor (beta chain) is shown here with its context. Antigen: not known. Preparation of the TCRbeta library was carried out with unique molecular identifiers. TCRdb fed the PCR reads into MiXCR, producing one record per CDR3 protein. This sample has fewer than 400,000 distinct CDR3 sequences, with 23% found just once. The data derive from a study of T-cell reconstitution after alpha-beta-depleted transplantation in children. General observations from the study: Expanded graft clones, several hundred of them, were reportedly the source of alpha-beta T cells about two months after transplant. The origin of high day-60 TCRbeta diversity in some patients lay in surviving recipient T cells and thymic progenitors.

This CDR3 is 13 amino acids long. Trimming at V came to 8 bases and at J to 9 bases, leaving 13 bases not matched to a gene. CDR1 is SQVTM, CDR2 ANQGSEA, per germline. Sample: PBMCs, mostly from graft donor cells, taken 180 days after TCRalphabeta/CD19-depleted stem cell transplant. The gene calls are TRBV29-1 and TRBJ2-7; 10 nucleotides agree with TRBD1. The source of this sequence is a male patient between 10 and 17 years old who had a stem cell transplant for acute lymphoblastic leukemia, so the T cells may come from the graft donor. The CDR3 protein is CSFQTGQGEGQYF. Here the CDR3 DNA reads TGCAGCTTTCAGACCGGACAGGGGGAGGGGCAGTACTTC.